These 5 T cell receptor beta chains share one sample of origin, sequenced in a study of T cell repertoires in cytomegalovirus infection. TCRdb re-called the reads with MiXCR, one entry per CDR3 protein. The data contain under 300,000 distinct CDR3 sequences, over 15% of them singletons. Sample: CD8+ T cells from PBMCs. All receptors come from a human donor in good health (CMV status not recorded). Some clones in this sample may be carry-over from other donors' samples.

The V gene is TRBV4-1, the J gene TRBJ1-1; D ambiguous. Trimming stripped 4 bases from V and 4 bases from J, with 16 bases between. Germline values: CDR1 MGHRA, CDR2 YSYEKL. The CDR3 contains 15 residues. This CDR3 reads CASSLLVSVSTEAFF. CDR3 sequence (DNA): TGCGCCAGCAGCCTGTTGGTGTCTGTCAGCACTGAAGCTTTCTTT.

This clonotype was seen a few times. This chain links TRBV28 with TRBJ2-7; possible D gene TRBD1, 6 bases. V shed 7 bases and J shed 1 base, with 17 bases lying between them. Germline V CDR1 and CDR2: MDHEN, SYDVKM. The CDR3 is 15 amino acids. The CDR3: CASMGLEGTSYEQYF. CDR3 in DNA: TGTGCCAGCATGGGGCTTGAAGGGACATCCTACGAGCAGTACTTC.

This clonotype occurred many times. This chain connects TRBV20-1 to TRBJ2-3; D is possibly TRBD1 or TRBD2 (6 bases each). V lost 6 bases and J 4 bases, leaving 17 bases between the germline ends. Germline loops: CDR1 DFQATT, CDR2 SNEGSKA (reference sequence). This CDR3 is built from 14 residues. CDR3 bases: TGCAGTGCCGACCTCAAGAGGGGGGCAGATACGCAGTATTTT. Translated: CSADLKRGADTQYF.

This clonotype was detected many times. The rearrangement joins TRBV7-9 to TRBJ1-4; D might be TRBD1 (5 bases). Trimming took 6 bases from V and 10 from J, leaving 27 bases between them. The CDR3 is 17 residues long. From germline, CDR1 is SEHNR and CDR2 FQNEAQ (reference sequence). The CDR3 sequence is CASSSSGTGPSEGKLFF. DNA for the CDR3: TGTGCCAGCAGTTCCTCGGGAACGGGACCCTCGGAGGGAAAACTGTTTTTT.

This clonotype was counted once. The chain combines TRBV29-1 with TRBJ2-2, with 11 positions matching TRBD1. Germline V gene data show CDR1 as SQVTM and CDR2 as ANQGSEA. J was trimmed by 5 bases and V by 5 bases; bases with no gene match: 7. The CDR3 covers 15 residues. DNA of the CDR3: TGCAGCGTTTCAGAGGACAGGGGGCGAACCGGGGAGCTGTTTTTT. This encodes CSVSEDRGRTGELFF.